A single sample gave rise to the 5 T cell receptor beta chains below, sequenced in a study of cytomegalovirus exposure and HLA in healthy donors. This PCR relied on a set of 60 Vbeta primers and 13 Jbeta primers. This table comes from immunoSEQ multiplex PCR, and its TCRdb copy is limited to in-frame clones, with some not included. The sample consists of some 110,000 clones, 75% to 80% of them appearing once. Sequenced sample: PBMCs. The source is a man aged 40-49 years in good health and CMV-seronegative.

This clone was seen a few times. This chain uses TRBV2 with TRBJ1-1; D unresolved. Germline V gives CDR1 SNHLY, CDR2 FYNNEI. The CDR3 has 14 amino acids. Between the trimmed V and J ends, which lost 2 bases and 2 bases, there was a span of 9 bases. The CDR3 reads CASSERAGNTEAFF. CDR3 nucleotide sequence: TGTGCCAGCAGTGAACGCGCGGGAAACACTGAAGCTTTCTTT.

The chain combines TRBV5-4 with TRBJ2-1; 10 nucleotides align to TRBD2. V lost 4 bases and J lost 3; bases outside the gene matches: 4. The CDR3 totals 15 residues. Germline V gives CDR1 SGHNT, CDR2 YYREEE (reference sequence). The CDR3 here is CASSQRGGLYNEQFF. As DNA, the CDR3 is TGTGCCAGCAGCCAGCGGGGGGGACTCTACAATGAGCAGTTCTTC.

The gene calls are TRBV7-9 and TRBJ2-5; tentative D call: TRBD1 (6 bases). Trimming left V 5 bases short and J 5 bases short, with 12 bases between. The CDR3 loop spans 13 amino acids. Germline assignment: CDR1 SEHNR and CDR2 FQNEAQ (reference sequence). As DNA, the CDR3 is TGTGCCAGCAGCACCGGGACATTGGAGACCCAGTACTTC. Amino acids: CASSTGTLETQYF. Combining the CDR3 with reference TRBV7-9 and TRBJ2-5 gives the whole variable domain DTGVSQNPRHKITKRGQNVTFRCDPISEHNRLYWYRQTLGQGPEFLTYFQNEAQLEKSRLLSDRFSAERPKGSFSTLEIQRTEQGDSAMYLCASSTGTLETQYFGPGTRLLVL.

The V call is TRBV5-1, the J call TRBJ2-2; 7 positions agree with TRBD1. The CDR3 is 15 amino acids. Germline values: CDR1 SGHRS, CDR2 YFSETQ. The V gene end was trimmed by 4 bases and the J gene end by 0 bases; junction bases not matched to a gene: 3. The chain's CDR3 is CASSRDSANTGELFF. CDR3 coding DNA: TGCGCCAGCAGCCGGGACAGCGCGAACACCGGGGAGCTGTTTTTT.

This clone came up a few times. V is TRBV5-1 and J is TRBJ1-2, with D possibly matching TRBD1 (6 bases). The CDR3 runs to 14 residues. Germline loops: CDR1 SGHRS, CDR2 YFSETQ. V dropped 3 bases and J dropped 4 bases, with 13 bases sitting between them. The CDR3 region has the DNA TGCGCCAGCAGCTGGGATGGACAGAGCTATGGCTACACCTTC. It encodes CASSWDGQSYGYTF.